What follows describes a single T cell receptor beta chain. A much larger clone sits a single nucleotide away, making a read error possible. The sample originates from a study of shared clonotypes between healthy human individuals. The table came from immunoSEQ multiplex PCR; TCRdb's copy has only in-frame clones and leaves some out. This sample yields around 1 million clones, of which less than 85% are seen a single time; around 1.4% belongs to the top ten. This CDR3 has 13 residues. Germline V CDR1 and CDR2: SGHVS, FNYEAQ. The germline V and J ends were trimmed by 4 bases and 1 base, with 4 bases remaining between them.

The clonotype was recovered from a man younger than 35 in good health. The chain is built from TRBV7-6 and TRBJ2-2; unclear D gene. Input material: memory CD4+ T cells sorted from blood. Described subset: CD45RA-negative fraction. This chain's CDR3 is CASSWGNTGELFF. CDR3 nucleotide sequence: TGTGCCAGCAGCTGGGGGAACACCGGGGAGCTGTTTTTT.